The rows below give T cell receptor beta chains drawn from one sample of a study of OX40 agonist ivuxolimab in advanced cancers. Profiled with immunoSEQ multiplex PCR; TCRdb holds only in-frame clones, not every one. The sample includes more than 70,000 clones, about 90% of them seen just once. The sequences come from CD4+ or CD8+ T cells sorted from blood, collected in a trial of the OX40 agonist ivuxolimab. Every receptor here comes from an adult with an advanced solid tumor such as melanoma, head and neck, liver or kidney cancer. CDR3s include the opening cysteine and the closing phenylalanine or tryptophan. The order of the fields is clone size, J gene, V gene, CDR3 protein. Clone size appears in some rows only: once, few, many, or a class for an expanded clone.

size: few
J: TRBJ2-7
V: TRBV11-2
CDR3: CASTQSQSSYEQYF

size: .
J: TRBJ2-7
V: TRBV11-2
CDR3: CASSRGGTVLFEQYF

size: .
J: TRBJ1-1
V: TRBV9
CDR3: CASSTGPANTEAFF

size: .
J: TRBJ2-1
V: TRBV5-4
CDR3: CASSLVDGKWRNEQFF

size: .
J: TRBJ2-7
V: TRBV20-1
CDR3: CSARDPGGQYF

size: .
J: .
V: TRBV4-1
CDR3: CASSPRDRFYEQYF

size: .
J: TRBJ2-5
V: TRBV20-1
CDR3: CSAGRETQYF

size: .
J: TRBJ2-7
V: TRBV19
CDR3: CASSLGQGAYEQYF

size: .
J: TRBJ1-1
V: TRBV4-2
CDR3: CASSQSAANTEAFF

size: .
J: TRBJ2-2
V: TRBV27
CDR3: CASSSRRLLLNTGELFF

size: .
J: TRBJ1-1
V: TRBV5-6
CDR3: CASSVEDRQAQEAFF

size: .
J: TRBJ2-7
V: TRBV6-6
CDR3: CASSYSSSEQYF

size: .
J: TRBJ2-7
V: TRBV7-8
CDR3: CASSFGSGRVSSYEQYF

size: .
J: TRBJ2-1
V: TRBV19
CDR3: CASKREGPYNEQFF

size: .
J: TRBJ1-5
V: TRBV19
CDR3: CASKTGVSNQPQHF

size: .
J: TRBJ1-2
V: TRBV7-2
CDR3: CASSLLFGLEGYGYTF

size: .
J: TRBJ2-1
V: TRBV4-2
CDR3: CASSSGLAGYNEQFF

size: .
J: TRBJ1-2
V: TRBV6-5
CDR3: CASSQAYDRVDGYTF

size: once
J: TRBJ1-5
V: TRBV28
CDR3: CASSGPRNQPQHF

size: .
J: TRBJ1-2
V: TRBV9
CDR3: CASSVRGTSNYGYTF

size: .
J: TRBJ2-3
V: TRBV6-1
CDR3: CASSWTADTQYF

size: .
J: TRBJ2-2
V: TRBV27
CDR3: CASSWAQRLFF

size: .
J: TRBJ2-4
V: TRBV7-6
CDR3: CASSFPLAKNIQYF

size: .
J: TRBJ1-1
V: TRBV4-1
CDR3: CASSQPAGRLNTEAFF

size: once
J: TRBJ1-2
V: TRBV2
CDR3: CAGHMGGASGYTF

size: .
J: TRBJ2-7
V: TRBV28
CDR3: CATGSSYEQYF

size: once
J: TRBJ2-2
V: TRBV19
CDR3: CASSMGASGFTGELFF

size: .
J: TRBJ2-1
V: TRBV6-1
CDR3: CASSHPGQRYNEQFF

size: few
J: TRBJ1-1
V: TRBV7-9
CDR3: CASSGGTVNTEAFF

size: .
J: .
V: TRBV2
CDR3: CASSAVYEQYF

size: .
J: TRBJ2-1
V: TRBV9
CDR3: CASSKWGNSHNEQFF